These 20 T cell receptor beta chains were sequenced from one sample in a study of cytomegalovirus exposure and HLA in healthy donors. Both 60 Vbeta primers and 13 Jbeta primers went into the PCR. Repertoires were generated with immunoSEQ multiplex PCR, while TCRdb's copy carries only in-frame clones and drops some. The sample includes about 150,000 clones, about four fifths seen only once; the top ten take approximately 4.3%. Sequenced input: PBMCs. The receptors derive from a man aged 30 to 39 in good health.

The rearrangement links TRBV6-1 to TRBJ2-7; D unresolved. Germline loops: CDR1 MNHNS, CDR2 SASEGT. Trimming shortened V by 1 base and J by 2 bases, and 12 bases separated the two germline ends. This CDR3 is 15 amino acids long. CDR3 region: CASSEVVQHTYEQYF. The DNA for the CDR3 is TGTGCCAGCAGTGAAGTGGTACAGCATACCTACGAGCAGTACTTC.

This rearrangement joins TRBV10-3 to TRBJ1-5, with TRBD1 matching 7 bases. Trimming took 10 bases from V and 3 from J; bases not matched to a gene: 9. The CDR3 is made up of 14 amino acids. Per germline, CDR1 ENHRY and CDR2 SYGVKD. CDR3 protein: CATHDRVDNQPQHF. The CDR3, as DNA: TGTGCCACCCACGACAGGGTTGACAATCAGCCCCAGCATTTT.

The V call is TRBV5-1, the J call TRBJ1-2; TRBD1 is a possible D gene (5 bases). There are 13 residues in the CDR3. CDR1 SGHRS and CDR2 YFSETQ come from the germline V gene. The V end lost 2 bases, the J end lost 6 bases, and 11 bases lay between the germline ends. The CDR3 reads CASSFGGEHGYTF. The CDR3 region has the DNA TGCGCCAGCAGCTTTGGGGGGGAGCATGGCTACACCTTC.

The V call is TRBV6-6, the J call TRBJ2-5; 7 positions match TRBD2. Germline-derived CDR1 and CDR2 are MNHNY and SVGAGI (reference sequence). CDR3 length: 14 residues. Trimming took 0 bases from V and 5 from J; bases not matched to a gene: 3. CDR3 sequence reads: CASSYSWEGETQYF. CDR3 in DNA: TGTGCCAGCAGTTACTCGTGGGAGGGGGAGACCCAGTACTTC.

Here the CDR3 reads CASSPSGRHGTDTQYF. The CDR3 nucleotides are TGTGCCAGCAGCCCTAGCGGGAGGCATGGCACAGATACGCAGTATTTT. V usage is TRBV11-2 and J usage is TRBJ2-3, with 11 bases fitting TRBD2. CDR1 is SGHAT and CDR2 is FQNNGV in the germline V gene. There are 16 residues in the CDR3. V shed 5 bases, J shed 1 base, and the junction held 5 bases outside the gene matches.

This clone was seen more than once but under ten times. This chain connects TRBV4-1 to TRBJ1-1; TRBD1 is a possible D gene (5 bases). This CDR3 is 15 amino acids long. Trimming removed 3 bases from V and 4 bases from J, with 15 bases in between. Germline V gene data show CDR1 as MGHRA and CDR2 as YSYEKL. CDR3 loop: CASSHPAGPSTEAFF. DNA of the CDR3: TGCGCCAGCAGCCACCCGGCAGGGCCCAGCACTGAAGCTTTCTTT.

Comment on this clone: Germline and junction disagree at one end, which may indicate a read error. The chain uses TRBV7-9 and TRBJ1-2; D is uncertain. Germline V lookup: CDR1 SEHNR, CDR2 FQNEAQ (reference sequence). This CDR3 is built from 14 residues. CDR3 DNA: TGTTCCAGCAATTTGGAGGATCGCTTCTATGGCTACACCTTC. It codes for CSSNLEDRFYGYTF.

The genes are TRBV28 and TRBJ2-5, with D tentatively TRBD1 (6 bases). The germline V and J ends were trimmed by 4 bases and 5 bases, with 17 bases remaining between them. Germline V gene sequence: CDR1 MDHEN, CDR2 SYDVKM. The CDR3 totals 15 residues. CDR3 sequence reads: CASSYLEQGLETQYF. Here the CDR3 DNA reads TGTGCCAGCAGTTACCTAGAACAGGGCCTGGAGACCCAGTACTTC.

The J gene is TRBJ2-1, the V gene TRBV18; 10 bases agree with TRBD1. CDR1 and CDR2 (germline): KGHSH, LQKENI. There are 17 residues in the CDR3. Trimming removed 6 bases from V and 9 bases from J; junction bases left unmatched: 17. CDR3 bases: TGTGCCAGCTCCCTCACCCCTTCGGGACAGGGGTTGGGTGAGCAGTTCTTC. This gives the protein CASSLTPSGQGLGEQFF.

This chain joins TRBV29-1 and TRBJ2-7; tentatively, D is TRBD2 (6 bases). The CDR3 covers 15 residues. In germline, CDR1 is SQVTM, CDR2 ANQGSEA. The V end lost 4 bases, the J end lost 0 bases, and 16 bases lay between the germline ends. CDR3 sequence (DNA): TGCAGCGTTGTGGTCGGGCGGGGATCCTCCTACGAGCAGTACTTC. Translation gives CSVVVGRGSSYEQYF.

This sequence joins TRBV7-6 and TRBJ2-1, with TRBD2 as a possible D gene (5 bases). Germline lookup yields CDR1 SGHVS and CDR2 FNYEAQ. V lost 6 bases and J 4 bases, leaving 19 bases between the germline ends. The CDR3 has 16 residues. CDR3 amino acids: CASSPRYGEGYNEQFF. DNA of the CDR3: TGTGCCAGCAGTCCTAGGTACGGAGAGGGATACAATGAGCAGTTCTTC.

This clone was counted a few times. The chain joins TRBV7-9 to TRBJ2-1; 10 nucleotides line up with TRBD2. J gave up 6 bases and V 4 bases, and 12 bases lay outside the gene matches. CDR1 SEHNR and CDR2 FQNEAQ come from the germline V gene (reference sequence). This CDR3 comprises 17 residues. CDR3 loop: CASSYQAGGPVRNEQFF. CDR3 DNA sequence: TGTGCCAGCAGCTATCAAGCGGGAGGGCCAGTCCGCAATGAGCAGTTCTTC.

The V and J genes are TRBV21-1 and TRBJ2-1; the table's D call of TRBD2 was not tested on the DNA. TRBV21-1 has pseudogene status. The CDR3 contains 14 residues. CDR3 in amino acids: CASSNGTSGDEQFF. The CDR3 nucleotides are TGTGCCAGCAGCAACGGGACTAGCGGGGATGAGCAGTTCTTC.

The chain recombines TRBV7-8 with TRBJ2-1, with D possibly being TRBD2 (5 bases). V shed 5 bases and J shed 6 bases, with 17 bases lying between them. Germline lookup yields CDR1 SGHVS and CDR2 FQNEAQ. CDR3 size: 15 residues. CDR3 nucleotides: TGTGCCAGCAGCCATATACGGGATGGTAGCAATGAGCAGTTCTTC. Translating gives CASSHIRDGSNEQFF.

The CDR3 DNA follows: TGTGCCATCAGTGACCGGGACAGGGGGTTTAGTAGGTACGAGCAGTACTTC. Translation: CAISDRDRGFSRYEQYF. This chain joins TRBV10-3 and TRBJ2-7; 11 positions agree with TRBD1. The CDR3 covers 17 residues. Germline V CDR1 and CDR2: ENHRY, SYGVKD. V trimming: 3 bases; J trimming: 4 bases; junction bases outside the gene matches: 11.

The CDR3 spells CASSSQLLAGANEQFF. The CDR3, as DNA: TGTGCCAGCAGCTCTCAACTACTAGCGGGAGCCAATGAGCAGTTCTTC. The rearrangement joins TRBV7-3 to TRBJ2-1; 11 bases are shared with TRBD2. Germline-derived CDR1 and CDR2 are SGHTA and FQGTGA. This CDR3 is 16 amino acids long. With V trimmed by 4 bases and J by 6 bases, 8 bases remained unmatched.

The rearrangement uses TRBV5-1 and TRBJ2-5; the match to TRBD1 covers 8 bases. Germline V gene data show CDR1 as SGHRS and CDR2 as YFSETQ. The CDR3 consists of 15 residues. V was clipped by 5 bases and J by 5 bases; unmatched bases: 11. The CDR3, as DNA: TGCGCCAGCAGTCTCGGCCAGGGGGCGCGGGAGACCCAGTACTTC. Protein product: CASSLGQGARETQYF.

The chain employs TRBV7-2 and TRBJ1-3, with 9 bases lining up with TRBD1. Unmatched junction bases numbered 9, after V lost 5 bases and J lost 1 base. This CDR3 has 17 amino acids. Looked up from germline, CDR1 is SGHTA and CDR2 is FQGNSA. As DNA, the CDR3 is TGTGCCAGCAGCCCCACAGGGGGCGAGGTATCTGGAAACACCATATATTTT. It is translated as CASSPTGGEVSGNTIYF.

In this sample, this clone turned up once. One junction end does not reproduce the germline sequence, and a read error may be involved. The V and J genes are TRBV7-9 and TRBJ2-7; possibly TRBD2 for D (6 bases). The CDR3 has 13 amino acids. The germline V gene has CDR1 SEHNR and CDR2 FQNEAQ (reference sequence). The CDR3 here is CSSSSPSSVEQYF. The CDR3, as DNA: TGTTCCAGCAGCTCCCCCTCTAGCGTTGAGCAGTACTTC.

J is TRBJ2-7 and V is TRBV27, with 8 bases fitting TRBD2. The V gene's germline CDR1 is MNHEY and CDR2 SMNVEV (reference sequence). The V and J ends lost 4 bases and 4 bases, in that order; junction bases with no gene match: 6. The CDR3 is 14 amino acids. In nucleotides, the CDR3 is TGTGCCAGCAGTTATGGCACTAGCGGATACGAGCAGTACTTC. Its protein is CASSYGTSGYEQYF.